What follows describes a single TCR beta chain. The antigen remains unidentified. The V gene lost 6 bases and the J gene lost 3 bases, with 12 bases spanning the gap. This CDR3 comprises 13 residues. Germline CDR1 is MNHEY and CDR2 is SMNVEV (reference sequence). The data originate from a study of T-cell memory formation after mild COVID-19. Study-level findings and limits: CD4+ contracting clones lay mainly in CM and EM, CD8+ ones in EMRA.

5'RACE with constant-segment primers yielded barcoded, UMI-tagged TCR alpha and TCR beta cDNA libraries. TCRdb fed the 5' RACE reads into MiXCR, producing one record per CDR3 protein. The sample includes about 400,000 distinct CDR3 sequences, about a sixth seen only once; the top ten take under 25%. This TCR came from a man between 18 and 35 years old who had mild COVID-19 (a few samples of this study predate the infection). Cell type and time point are not known. The chain joins TRBV27 to TRBJ2-7; D gene ambiguous. Sequenced: PBMCs or a T cell subset sorted from them (not recorded which). The CDR3 protein is CASSPQGHYEQYV. CDR3 sequence (DNA): TGTGCCAGCAGCCCCCAAGGGCACTACGAGCAGTACGTC.